Below are 27 T cell receptor beta chains sequenced from a single sample in a study of control samples from healthy donors and cancer patients. The repertoire was sequenced with immunoSEQ multiplex PCR; TCRdb's copy has only in-frame clones and lacks some. The table shows 65,000 to 85,000 clones, with about 90% occurring only once. Sequenced: PBMCs. All receptors come from a woman in her fifties or sixties with head and neck cancer.

This clone was detected once. The V gene is TRBV5-5, the J gene TRBJ2-5, with D perhaps being TRBD1 or TRBD2 (5 bases each). The CDR3 runs to 16 residues. Germline lookup yields CDR1 SGHKS and CDR2 YYEKEE (reference sequence). Trimming removed 1 base from V and 1 base from J, with 14 bases in between. For the CDR3, the DNA is TGTGCCAGCAGCTTGTTCCGTGCAGGGACCCAAGAGACCCAGTACTTC. Protein: CASSLFRAGTQETQYF.

This CDR3 reads CASGGGSSTDTQYF. In nucleotides, the CDR3 is TGTGCCAGTGGAGGGGGATCTAGCACAGATACGCAGTATTTT. The rearrangement joins TRBV6-5 to TRBJ2-3, with D perhaps assigned TRBD1 or TRBD2 (6 bases each). CDR3 length equals 14 residues. V lost 9 bases and J lost 0, with 13 bases in between. CDR1 is MNHEY, CDR2 SVGAGI, per germline.

There are a few counts of this clone. The chain carries TRBV7-2 and TRBJ1-2, with D possibly matching TRBD1 (5 bases). The CDR3 length is 14 residues. Germline V gene sequence: CDR1 SGHTA, CDR2 FQGNSA. With 1 base removed from V and 4 bases from J, the gap between germline ends came to 10 bases. The CDR3: CASSLDGQGYGYTF. The CDR3 nucleotides are TGTGCCAGCAGCTTAGATGGACAAGGCTATGGCTACACCTTC. The variable domain in full, with the rest retrieved from reference TRBV7-2 and TRBJ1-2, is GAGVSQSPSNKVTEKGKDVELRCDPISGHTALYWYRQSLGQGLEFLIYFQGNSAPDKSGLPSDRFSAERTGGSVSTLTIQRTQQEDSAVYLCASSLDGQGYGYTFGSGTRLTVV.

The genes are TRBV18 and TRBJ1-3; 8 bases line up with TRBD1. After removal of 1 base from V and 7 bases from J, the junction contained 9 bases not matched to a gene. Germline V gene lookup returns CDR1 KGHSH and CDR2 LQKENI. This CDR3 region has 16 residues. CDR3 amino acids: CASSPLGQGALNTIYF. CDR3 sequence (DNA): TGTGCCAGCTCACCACTAGGACAGGGCGCACTGAACACCATATATTTT.

The chain carries TRBV5-1 and TRBJ2-4, with D maybe TRBD2 (6 bases). This CDR3 contains 14 residues. CDR1 and CDR2 from the germline V gene are SGHRS and YFSETQ. V shed 4 bases and J shed 5 bases, with 13 bases lying between them. The CDR3 nucleotides read TGCGCCAGCAGCCCCAACGCGGGGCAAAACATTCAGTACTTC. It is translated as CASSPNAGQNIQYF.

V is TRBV5-1 and J is TRBJ1-3, with D possibly matching TRBD1 (6 bases). The germline gives CDR1 SGHRS, CDR2 YFSETQ. V lost 0 bases, J lost 8 bases, and 15 bases lay in between. The CDR3 totals 15 residues. This chain's CDR3 is CASSLEARGADTIYF. DNA of the CDR3: TGCGCCAGCAGCTTGGAGGCCAGGGGCGCGGACACCATATATTTT.

The chain links TRBV30 to TRBJ1-2, with a tentative D call TRBD1 (6 bases). V was clipped by 4 bases and J by 6 bases, with 27 bases between them. From germline, CDR1 is GTSNPN and CDR2 SVGIG (reference sequence). The CDR3 loop spans 17 amino acids. CDR3 coding DNA: TGTGCCTGGACTCCTGACAGGACCCCACCCGTGAGGAATGGCTACACCTTC. This codes for CAWTPDRTPPVRNGYTF.

This clone was recorded only once. This chain uses TRBV18 with TRBJ2-1; TRBD1 matches 10 bases. CDR3 length: 17 residues. Germline CDR1 and CDR2: KGHSH and LQKENI. J was trimmed by 5 bases and V by 0 bases; bases with no gene match: 7. The DNA for the CDR3 is TGTGCCAGCTCACCACCTGGTGGACAGGGGGTCGACAATGAGCAGTTCTTC. Its protein product is CASSPPGGQGVDNEQFF.

This chain links TRBV7-6 with TRBJ2-7; tentatively, D is TRBD1 (6 bases). The ends were cut back, 1 base at V and 6 bases at J, with 13 bases in the middle. Per the germline V gene, CDR1 is SGHVS and CDR2 is FNYEAQ. The CDR3 is made up of 14 amino acids. The CDR3, as DNA: TGTGCCAGCAGCTTAGGTTGGACAGCCGTCGAGCAGTACTTC. Protein: CASSLGWTAVEQYF.

The gene calls are TRBV3-1 (or the pseudogene TRBV3-2) and TRBJ2-7; D is unresolved. V shed 3 bases and J shed 0 bases, with 12 bases lying between them. The CDR3 extends over 15 amino acids. The V gene's germline CDR1 is LGHDT and CDR2 YNNKEL (reference sequence). The CDR3 bases are TGTGCCAGCAGCCAGGCCCATTTAAGCTCCTACGAGCAGTACTTC. This translates into CASSQAHLSSYEQYF.

The chain carries TRBV7-9 and TRBJ2-2, with unresolved D. The CDR3 contains 15 residues. V was clipped by 1 base and J by 2 bases, with 8 bases between them. CDR1 is SEHNR and CDR2 is FQNEAQ in the germline V gene (reference sequence). CDR3 residues: CASSLVSANTGELFF. The CDR3, as DNA: TGTGCCAGCAGCTTAGTTTCAGCTAACACCGGGGAGCTGTTTTTT.

The chain couples TRBV3-1 (or the pseudogene TRBV3-2) to TRBJ1-3; D perhaps matches TRBD1 (5 bases). Germline CDR1 is LGHDT and CDR2 is YNNKEL (reference sequence). The CDR3 length is 15 residues. Trimming cost V 6 bases and J 0 bases, with 12 bases left between them. As DNA, the CDR3 is TGTGCCAGCAGGACAAACAGGAACTCTGGAAACACCATATATTTT. Amino acids: CASRTNRNSGNTIYF.

V usage is TRBV5-4 and J usage is TRBJ2-1; TRBD2 matches at 7 bases. In germline, CDR1 is SGHNT, CDR2 YYREEE (reference sequence). V lost 0 bases to trimming and J lost 0 bases; unmatched junction nucleotides: 9. The CDR3 is 18 amino acids. CDR3 sequence: CASSLGGAGRSSYNEQFF. The CDR3 DNA reads as TGTGCCAGCAGCTTGGGGGGAGCGGGAAGGAGCTCCTACAATGAGCAGTTCTTC.

Notes on this clone: This specimen includes other DNA sequences encoding the same CDR3. The chain uses TRBV5-1 and TRBJ2-1; D ambiguous. This CDR3 region has 14 residues. From germline, CDR1 is SGHRS and CDR2 YFSETQ. V was pared by 0 bases and J by 0 bases, with 4 bases between. The CDR3 coding sequence is TGCGCCAGCAGCTTGGAGAGCTCCTACAATGAGCAGTTCTTC. It yields the protein CASSLESSYNEQFF.

The CDR3 loop is CASSYEGGRSSGYTF. The DNA of the CDR3 is TGTGCCAGCAGTTACGAAGGAGGGAGGTCATCTGGCTACACCTTC. This chain links TRBV6-2 or TRBV6-3 with TRBJ1-2; the D is unclear. This CDR3 is 15 amino acids long. Between the trimmed V and J ends, which lost 2 bases and 7 bases, there was a span of 17 bases. Germline V CDR1 and CDR2: MNHEY, SVGEGT.

This clone was seen only once. The chain has TRBV3-1 (or the pseudogene TRBV3-2) and TRBJ2-3; D unresolved. The V end lost 0 bases, the J end lost 7 bases, and 14 bases lay between the germline ends. The V gene's germline CDR1 is LGHDT and CDR2 YNNKEL (reference sequence). This CDR3 region has 15 residues. The CDR3 sequence is CASSQDWAQPNTQYF. The DNA of the CDR3 is TGTGCCAGCAGCCAAGATTGGGCGCAGCCAAATACGCAGTATTTT.

This clone has a single count. CDR3 nucleotides: TGTGCCAGCAGTCTCGGGACAGGGAACAATCAGCCCCAGCATTTT. This gives the protein CASSLGTGNNQPQHF. The chain employs TRBV28 and TRBJ1-5; 9 bases match TRBD1. Germline assignment: CDR1 MDHEN and CDR2 SYDVKM. CDR3 length equals 15 residues. Germline trimming cut 5 bases from V and 3 bases from J; bases unmatched to any gene: 5.

The chain combines TRBV10-3 with TRBJ1-6; no clear D. This CDR3 has 12 amino acids. V lost 6 bases, J lost 5 bases, and 5 bases lay in between. Germline V CDR1 and CDR2: ENHRY, SYGVKD. Here the CDR3 DNA reads TGTGCCATCAGGGAAGATAATTCACCCCTCCACTTT. Translated: CAIREDNSPLHF.

To note about this clone: Other DNA sequences in this specimen translate into the identical CDR3. The V call is TRBV27, the J call TRBJ2-7; 9 bases are a match to TRBD1. The V gene end was trimmed by 5 bases and the J gene end by 3 bases; junction bases not matched to a gene: 5. Per germline, CDR1 MNHEY and CDR2 SMNVEV (reference sequence). The CDR3 extends over 14 amino acids. The CDR3 spells CASSLRDRDYEQYF. Here the CDR3 DNA reads TGTGCCAGCAGTCTCCGGGACAGGGACTACGAGCAGTACTTC.

The chain joins TRBV7-2 to TRBJ2-2; D remains ambiguous. Trimming pared 5 bases from V and 0 bases from J, leaving 7 bases between. The CDR3 length is 14 residues. Germline CDR1 and CDR2: SGHTA and FQGNSA. The CDR3 DNA is TGTGCCAGCAGCGCACAACCGAACACCGGGGAGCTGTTTTTT. The encoded protein is CASSAQPNTGELFF.

This chain connects TRBV19 to TRBJ1-3; D ambiguous. V was pared by 5 bases and J by 2 bases, with 13 bases between. The CDR3 runs to 15 residues. CDR1 is LNHDA and CDR2 is SQIVND in the germline V gene (reference sequence). The CDR3 DNA sequence: TGTGCCAGTAGTCCCCTGGGCCTTACTGGAAACACCATATATTTT. Translation: CASSPLGLTGNTIYF.

The sample holds a few counts of this clone. The chain joins TRBV7-9 to TRBJ2-3; 13 bases line up with TRBD2. The CDR3 is made up of 16 amino acids. Germline V gene sequence: CDR1 SEHNR, CDR2 FQNEAQ (reference sequence). V trimming: 5 bases; J trimming: 2 bases; junction bases outside the gene matches: 4. The DNA of the CDR3 is TGTGCCAGCAGCATCGGACTAGCGGGGGCCACAGATACGCAGTATTTT. It specifies CASSIGLAGATDTQYF. Supplemented by reference TRBV7-9 and TRBJ2-3, the full variable domain reads DTGVSQNPRHKITKRGQNVTFRCDPISEHNRLYWYRQTLGQGPEFLTYFQNEAQLEKSRLLSDRFSAERPKGSFSTLEIQRTEQGDSAMYLCASSIGLAGATDTQYFGPGTRLTVL.

The sample holds a few counts of this clone. The rearrangement links TRBV6-1 to TRBJ2-2, with D unresolved. This CDR3 is built from 13 residues. The germline V gene encodes CDR1 MNHNS and CDR2 SASEGT. Trimming shortened V by 3 bases and J by 6 bases, and 8 bases separated the two germline ends. The CDR3 sequence is CASSELRPGELFF. The CDR3 DNA sequence: TGTGCCAGCAGTGAGTTGAGGCCCGGGGAGCTGTTTTTT.

V and J are TRBV3-1 (or the pseudogene TRBV3-2) and TRBJ1-2; weak D call: TRBD1 (5 bases). CDR3 size: 13 residues. CDR1 LGHDT and CDR2 YNNKEL come from the germline V gene (reference sequence). Trimming left V 4 bases short and J 6 bases short, with 12 bases between. The CDR3 sequence: CASSLLSGDGYTF. The CDR3 bases are TGTGCCAGCAGCCTCCTCTCGGGGGATGGCTACACCTTC.

The chain uses TRBV11-1 and TRBJ1-2, with D unclear. V shed 5 bases and J shed 0 bases, with 10 bases lying between them. CDR3 size: 14 residues. Germline lookup yields CDR1 SGHAT and CDR2 FQDESV (reference sequence). The CDR3 region has the DNA TGTGCCAGCAGCCCCCGGGAGACTAACTATGGCTACACCTTC. This gives the protein CASSPRETNYGYTF.

The V and J genes are TRBV9 and TRBJ1-5; a possible D gene is TRBD1 (6 bases). The V end lost 0 bases, the J end lost 9 bases, and 13 bases lay between the germline ends. This CDR3 has 14 amino acids. Germline CDR1 is SGDLS and CDR2 is YYNGEE. The CDR3 coding sequence is TGTGCCAGCAGCGTAGGGTCCCAGGGGCGGCCCCAGCATTTT. Translation: CASSVGSQGRPQHF.

V and J are TRBV2 and TRBJ1-1; D uncertain. V was cut by 3 bases and J by 1 base, with 9 bases left in between. This CDR3 has 14 amino acids. CDR1 is SNHLY and CDR2 is FYNNEI in the germline V gene. CDR3: CASSDLVENTEAFF. The CDR3 DNA is TGTGCCAGCAGTGACTTGGTGGAGAACACTGAAGCTTTCTTT.